These 32 T cell receptor beta chains were sequenced from one sample in a study of response to subunit inactivated influenza vaccine. TCRdb re-called the RT-PCR reads through MiXCR, storing one row per CDR3 protein. This sample has roughly 290,000 distinct CDR3 sequences; 20% to 25% occur once, and the top ten carry about 10%. The starting material was PBMCs from blood, obtained about 20 months after vaccination. These receptors originate from a man between 50 and 69 years old who received an inactivated influenza vaccine.

V usage is TRBV13 and J usage is TRBJ1-2, with D perhaps TRBD1 (5 bases). The CDR3 is 14 residues long. The V end was cut by 5 bases, the J end by 6 bases, with 16 bases between. Looked up from germline, CDR1 is PRHDT and CDR2 is FYEKMQ (reference sequence). In DNA form, the CDR3 reads TGTGCCAGCAGCCTCGGACAAACTCGTGATGGCTACACCTTC. It yields the protein CASSLGQTRDGYTF.

The chain couples TRBV6-5 to TRBJ1-3; D not resolved. V gave up 0 bases and J gave up 0 bases, with 6 bases separating them. This CDR3 spans 15 amino acids. Germline CDR1 MNHEY, CDR2 SVGAGI. The CDR3 region is CASSYSQTSGNTIYF. The CDR3 DNA follows: TGTGCCAGCAGTTACTCGCAAACCTCTGGAAACACCATATATTTT.

CDR3 nucleotide sequence: TGTGCCAGCAGCCCACCTTATACTGGTTTCATGGATGAGCAGTTCTTC. It translates to CASSPPYTGFMDEQFF. The chain recombines TRBV7-9 with TRBJ2-1; D is undetermined. This CDR3 comprises 16 residues. V lost 5 bases and J lost 8, with 22 bases in between. Germline V gives CDR1 SEHNR, CDR2 FQNEAQ (reference sequence).

The chain is built from TRBV7-2 and TRBJ1-2; no definite D call. The length of the CDR3 is 11 residues. Deletions cut 10 bases from V and 5 bases from J, with 11 bases between. Germline-derived CDR1 and CDR2 are SGHTA and FQGNSA. For the CDR3, the DNA is TGTGCCACAGGAGGACGGTATGGCTACACCTTC. This sequence encodes CATGGRYGYTF.

The rearrangement joins TRBV5-1 to TRBJ2-2; 7 nucleotides match TRBD1. This CDR3 contains 14 residues. J was trimmed by 2 bases and V by 10 bases; bases with no gene match: 8. Germline loops: CDR1 SGHRS, CDR2 YFSETQ. DNA of the CDR3: TGCGCCGACCGGTGGGACAGTAACACCGGGGAGCTGTTTTTT. Its protein is CADRWDSNTGELFF.

In nucleotides, the CDR3 is TGTGCCAGCAGTTACGACGGGGCCTTCTTAACAAGCACCGGGGAGCTGTTTTTT. This translates into CASSYDGAFLTSTGELFF. The chain recombines TRBV6-5 with TRBJ2-2; D is tentatively TRBD1 or TRBD2 (5 bases each). The CDR3 is made up of 18 amino acids. Germline CDR1 MNHEY, CDR2 SVGAGI. Trimming took off 2 bases at V and 4 bases at J, with 20 bases between the two ends.

The rearrangement uses TRBV9 and TRBJ2-2, with D perhaps matching TRBD2 (6 bases). The length of the CDR3 is 16 residues. The V gene lost 3 bases and the J gene lost 1 base, with 13 bases spanning the gap. Per germline, CDR1 SGDLS and CDR2 YYNGEE. In DNA, the CDR3 is TGTGCCAGCAGCGGAGCCTTGCGGGAGAACACCGGGGAGCTGTTTTTT. Its protein product is CASSGALRENTGELFF. Full variable domain (outside the CDR3, taken from reference TRBV9 and TRBJ2-2): DSGVTQTPKHLITATGQRVTLRCSPRSGDLSVYWYQQSLDQGLQFLIQYYNGEERAKGNILERFSAQQFPDLHSELNLSSLELGDSALYFCASSGALRENTGELFFGEGSRLTVL.

The chain uses TRBV10-3 and TRBJ2-5; 8 bases align to TRBD1. The J segment lost 2 bases and the V segment lost 5 bases, leaving 1 base of the junction unmatched. This CDR3 is built from 13 residues. CDR1 is ENHRY, CDR2 SYGVKD, per germline. The DNA of the CDR3 is TGTGCCATCAGTCGGGACAGGCAAGAGACCCAGTACTTC. It encodes CAISRDRQETQYF.

This chain joins TRBV9 and TRBJ1-1; weak D call: TRBD1 (5 bases). The CDR3 has 14 residues. Germline V gene data show CDR1 as SGDLS and CDR2 as YYNGEE. The V gene lost 4 bases and the J gene lost 3 bases, with 13 bases spanning the gap. CDR3 amino acids: CASSPTGDHTEAFF. The CDR3 coding sequence is TGTGCCAGCAGCCCGACGGGGGACCACACTGAAGCTTTCTTT. The variable domain in full, with the rest retrieved from reference TRBV9 and TRBJ1-1, is DSGVTQTPKHLITATGQRVTLRCSPRSGDLSVYWYQQSLDQGLQFLIQYYNGEERAKGNILERFSAQQFPDLHSELNLSSLELGDSALYFCASSPTGDHTEAFFGQGTRLTVV.

In the case of this clonotype: Without the conserved terminal phenylalanine or tryptophan, this CDR3 likely stems from a read error. No DNA is shown, since the ends of the CDR3 on it are uncertain; the CDR3 is the one TCRdb lists. The chain is built from TRBV12-3 or TRBV12-4 and TRBJ2-3; TRBD2 reflects the table's D call only, with no check against the DNA. 12 amino acids form the CDR3, both terminal residues included. Here the CDR3 reads CASSYAGLDISL.

The CDR3 region is CASSLGDSNGNTIYF. As DNA, the CDR3 is TGTGCCAGCAGCTTAGGGGACAGTAATGGAAACACCATATATTTT. The chain employs TRBV7-8 and TRBJ1-3, with 7 bases aligning to TRBD1. This CDR3 is built from 15 residues. The V segment lost 1 base and the J segment 3 bases; nucleotides outside the gene matches: 3. The germline gives CDR1 SGHVS, CDR2 FQNEAQ.

This clonotype came up a few times. J is TRBJ2-1 and V is TRBV11-2; 7 positions agree with TRBD2. Germline loops: CDR1 SGHAT, CDR2 FQNNGV. CDR3 length: 15 residues. The V segment lost 4 bases and the J segment 4 bases; nucleotides outside the gene matches: 7. DNA of the CDR3: TGTGCCAGCAGCTCACCTAGCGGACCATACAATGAGCAGTTCTTC. Translation: CASSSPSGPYNEQFF.

This clonotype was found a few times. The chain carries TRBV9 and TRBJ2-3; 14 positions agree with TRBD2. Unmatched junction bases numbered 9, after V lost 0 bases and J lost 6 bases. The CDR3 extends over 18 amino acids. The germline V gene has CDR1 SGDLS and CDR2 YYNGEE. The CDR3 protein is CASSVGGLAGAQRDTQYF. CDR3 nucleotide sequence: TGTGCCAGCAGCGTAGGGGGACTAGCGGGGGCTCAACGGGATACGCAGTATTTT.

The chain is built from TRBV20-1 and TRBJ1-1; D is unresolved. V lost 3 bases, J lost 4 bases, and 15 bases lay in between. Germline assignment: CDR1 DFQATT and CDR2 SNEGSKA (reference sequence). The CDR3 contains 14 residues. The CDR3 sequence is CSASRGLGITEAFF. The CDR3, as DNA: TGCAGTGCTAGCCGTGGATTAGGGATCACTGAAGCTTTCTTT.

This rearrangement joins TRBV28 to TRBJ2-1; the match to TRBD2 covers 11 bases. Trimming removed 0 bases from V and 7 bases from J; junction bases left unmatched: 11. The CDR3 has 18 amino acids. CDR1 and CDR2 (germline): MDHEN, SYDVKM. CDR3 bases: TGTGCCAGCAGTTTATGGCGACTAGCGGGGCTTAAAGGGAATGAGCAGTTCTTC. It encodes CASSLWRLAGLKGNEQFF.

This clonotype has at least ten counts. V gene TRBV20-1 combines with J gene TRBJ1-6; D is possibly TRBD1 (6 bases). V gave up 4 bases and J gave up 7 bases, with 17 bases separating them. The CDR3 is made up of 15 amino acids. Germline V gene lookup returns CDR1 DFQATT and CDR2 SNEGSKA (reference sequence). The CDR3 nucleotides are TGCAGTGCTAACACGGGGGGCGCGTGGAATTCACCCCTCCACTTT. Translation: CSANTGGAWNSPLHF.

This clonotype was counted ten times or more. The V call is TRBV5-1, the J call TRBJ1-6, with TRBD1 as a possible D gene (6 bases). V lost 2 bases to trimming and J lost 0 bases, with 15 bases between them. This CDR3 comprises 18 residues. CDR1 SGHRS and CDR2 YFSETQ come from the germline V gene. DNA of the CDR3: TGCGCCAGCAGCTTCGGGGGGCCCTCCAGCTCCTATAATTCACCCCTCCACTTT. Translating it yields CASSFGGPSSSYNSPLHF.

V gene TRBV24-1 combines with J gene TRBJ2-5; 12 nucleotides line up with TRBD1. Per the germline V gene, CDR1 is KGHDR and CDR2 is SFDVKD. V lost 2 bases to trimming and J lost 4 bases; unmatched junction nucleotides: 4. The CDR3 runs 16 residues. The CDR3 spells CATSDSGQGAGETQYF. In DNA form, the CDR3 reads TGTGCCACCAGTGATTCGGGACAGGGGGCGGGAGAGACCCAGTACTTC.

This clonotype was counted only a few times. The CDR3 spells CASSQDGATQRYNEQFF. DNA of the CDR3: TGCGCCAGCAGCCAAGACGGGGCGACTCAGCGTTACAATGAGCAGTTCTTC. The chain combines TRBV4-1 with TRBJ2-1, with D perhaps given as TRBD1 or TRBD2 (5 bases each). Germline loops: CDR1 MGHRA, CDR2 YSYEKL. Trimming took off 0 bases at V and 4 bases at J, with 16 bases between the two ends. The CDR3 runs to 17 residues.

DNA for the CDR3: TGCGCCAGCAGCCAAGGGACTGGAAACCTAAACTATGGCTACACCTTC. Translating it yields CASSQGTGNLNYGYTF. The V and J genes are TRBV4-1 and TRBJ1-2; D remains unclear. The CDR3 length is 16 residues. Trimming took 1 base from V and 2 from J, leaving 14 bases between them. Germline CDR1 and CDR2: MGHRA and YSYEKL.

V and J are TRBV6-6 and TRBJ1-2; a weak D match, TRBD1 (5 bases). Deletions cut 2 bases from V and 8 bases from J, with 9 bases between. Germline CDR1 is MNHNY and CDR2 is SVGAGI (reference sequence). The length of the CDR3 is 12 residues. The CDR3 region is CASSYRQGGYTF. In nucleotides, the CDR3 is TGTGCCAGCAGTTACAGGCAGGGAGGCTACACCTTC.

This clonotype has a count of ten or more. This chain joins TRBV20-1 and TRBJ1-1; D is ambiguous. V dropped 3 bases and J dropped 1 base, with 6 bases sitting between them. The CDR3 runs to 12 residues. CDR1 is DFQATT, CDR2 SNEGSKA, per germline (reference sequence). This chain's CDR3 is CSARGGNTEAFF. In nucleotides, the CDR3 is TGCAGTGCTAGGGGAGGGAACACTGAAGCTTTCTTT.

This rearrangement joins TRBV7-2 to TRBJ1-5; no definite D call. The CDR3 runs to 14 residues. Germline-derived CDR1 and CDR2 are SGHTA and FQGNSA. V was shortened by 5 bases and J by 3 bases, with 11 bases between the two germline ends. The CDR3 coding sequence is TGTGCCAGCAGCGAGATCGGGTTCAATCAGCCCCAGCATTTT. This sequence encodes CASSEIGFNQPQHF.

The chain couples TRBV7-2 to TRBJ2-7; TRBD2 is a possible D gene (6 bases). The CDR3 has 15 amino acids. The germline V gene encodes CDR1 SGHTA and CDR2 FQGNSA. V lost 4 bases to trimming and J lost 3 bases, with 16 bases between them. The CDR3 DNA reads as TGTGCCAGCAGCTCCGCGGGACTCCGGAGCTACGAGCAGTACTTC. Amino acid sequence: CASSSAGLRSYEQYF.

The count of this clonotype is one. V and J are TRBV28 and TRBJ2-3; D possibly corresponds to TRBD2 (5 bases). CDR3 length equals 12 residues. The V and J ends lost 8 bases and 2 bases respectively, with 8 bases between them. CDR1 is MDHEN, CDR2 SYDVKM, per germline. The CDR3 reads CASLGLTDTQYF. The CDR3 bases are TGTGCCAGCCTTGGACTCACAGATACGCAGTATTTT.

At least ten counts were recorded for this clonotype. The rearrangement uses TRBV29-1 and TRBJ2-3; TRBD2 matches at 10 bases. The trim removed 7 bases at V and 7 bases at J, leaving 14 bases unmatched. Looked up from germline, CDR1 is SQVTM and CDR2 is ANQGSEA. The length of the CDR3 is 15 residues. CDR3 coding DNA: TGCAGCGGCTATACCTCTAGCGGGAGTTTGAATACGCAGTATTTT. Translation: CSGYTSSGSLNTQYF.

The V call is TRBV12-3 or TRBV12-4, the J call TRBJ1-1; a possible D gene is TRBD1 (6 bases). This CDR3 region has 18 residues. V was trimmed by 3 bases and J by 0 bases, leaving 20 bases between them. The CDR3 coding sequence is TGTGCCAGCAGTTTCCCAACAGGGCGGGCTTTCATGAACACTGAAGCTTTCTTT. Its protein is CASSFPTGRAFMNTEAFF.

The chain couples TRBV28 to TRBJ2-1; 9 bases agree with TRBD2. Germline V lookup: CDR1 MDHEN, CDR2 SYDVKM. V dropped 3 bases and J dropped 10; count of bases not matched to a gene: 10. This CDR3 comprises 15 residues. The CDR3: CASSFFAGGLREQFF. CDR3 bases: TGTGCCAGCAGTTTCTTTGCGGGAGGGCTACGGGAGCAGTTCTTC.

This chain connects TRBV9 to TRBJ1-3, with 7 bases lining up with TRBD1. With V trimmed by 0 bases and J by 0 bases, 6 bases remained unmatched. This CDR3 is built from 17 residues. Germline assignment: CDR1 SGDLS and CDR2 YYNGEE. In DNA form, the CDR3 reads TGTGCCAGCAGCGTAGAAAAGGGGGCGAGCTCTGGAAACACCATATATTTT. Its protein is CASSVEKGASSGNTIYF.

This clonotype occurred many times. The chain links TRBV12-3 or TRBV12-4 to TRBJ1-2, with a tentative D call TRBD1 (5 bases). CDR3 length: 15 amino acids. Trimming pared 6 bases from V and 8 bases from J, leaving 22 bases between. CDR3 in amino acids: CASRGAGILSRGYTF. CDR3 coding DNA: TGTGCCAGCAGAGGGGCGGGTATCTTGAGTCGCGGCTACACCTTC.

As DNA, the CDR3 is TGTGCCAGCAGCTTAGAGGGCATCGGTGAGCAGTTCTTC. It is translated as CASSLEGIGEQFF. The V gene is TRBV11-2, the J gene TRBJ2-1; D gene uncertain. Deletions cut 0 bases from V and 9 bases from J, with 9 bases between. The CDR3 loop spans 13 amino acids. From germline, CDR1 is SGHAT and CDR2 FQNNGV. The full variable domain, rest sourced from reference TRBV11-2 and TRBJ2-1, is EAGVAQSPRYKIIEKRQSVAFWCNPISGHATLYWYQQILGQGPKLLIQFQNNGVVDDSQLPKDRFSAERLKGVDSTLKIQPAKLEDSAVYLCASSLEGIGEQFFGPGTRLTVL.

Only a few counts were recorded for this clonotype. The chain is built from TRBV29-1 and TRBJ1-1, with 9 nucleotides matching TRBD1. Per the germline V gene, CDR1 is SQVTM and CDR2 is ANQGSEA. The CDR3 has 14 residues. V dropped 7 bases and J dropped 6; count of bases not matched to a gene: 12. The CDR3 DNA reads TGCAGCGCCATCCCGGGACAGGGAACTGCTGAAGCTTTCTTT. Its protein product is CSAIPGQGTAEAFF.